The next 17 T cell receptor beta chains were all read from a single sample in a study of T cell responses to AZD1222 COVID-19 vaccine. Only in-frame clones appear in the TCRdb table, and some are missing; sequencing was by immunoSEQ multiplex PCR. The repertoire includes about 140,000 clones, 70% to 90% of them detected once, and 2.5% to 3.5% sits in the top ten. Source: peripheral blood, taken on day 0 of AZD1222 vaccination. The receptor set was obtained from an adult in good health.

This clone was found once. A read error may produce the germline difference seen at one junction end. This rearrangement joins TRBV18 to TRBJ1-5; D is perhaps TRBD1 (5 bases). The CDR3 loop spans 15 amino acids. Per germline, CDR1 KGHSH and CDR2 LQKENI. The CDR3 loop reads CVSSQTHGQGQPQHF. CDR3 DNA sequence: TGTGTCAGCTCACAAACCCACGGGCAGGGTCAGCCCCAGCATTTT.

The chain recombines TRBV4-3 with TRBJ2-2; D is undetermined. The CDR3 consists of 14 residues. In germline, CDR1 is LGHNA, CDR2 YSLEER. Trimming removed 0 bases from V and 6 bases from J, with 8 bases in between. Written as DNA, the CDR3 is TGCGCCAGCAGCCAAGATTCCCATCCCGGGGAGCTGTTTTTT. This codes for CASSQDSHPGELFF.

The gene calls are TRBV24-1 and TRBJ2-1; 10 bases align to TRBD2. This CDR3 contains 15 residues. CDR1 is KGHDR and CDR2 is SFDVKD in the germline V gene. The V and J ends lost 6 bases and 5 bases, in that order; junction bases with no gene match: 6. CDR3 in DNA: TGTGCCACCAGTAAAGCGGGGGGGTTCGACAATGAGCAGTTCTTC. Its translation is CATSKAGGFDNEQFF.

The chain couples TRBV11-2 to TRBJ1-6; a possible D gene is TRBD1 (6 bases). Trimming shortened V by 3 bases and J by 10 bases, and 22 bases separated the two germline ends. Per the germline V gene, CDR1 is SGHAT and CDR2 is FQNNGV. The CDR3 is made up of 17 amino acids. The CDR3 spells CASSFGGSGESKSPLHF. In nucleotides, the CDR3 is TGTGCCAGCAGCTTCGGGGGGTCAGGGGAATCCAAATCACCCCTCCACTTT.

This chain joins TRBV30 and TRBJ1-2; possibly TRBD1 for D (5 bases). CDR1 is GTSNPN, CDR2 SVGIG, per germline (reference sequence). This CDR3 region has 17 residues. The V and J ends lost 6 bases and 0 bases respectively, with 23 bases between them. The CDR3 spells CACTNIGQGFPNYGYTF. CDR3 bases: TGTGCCTGTACAAATATAGGTCAGGGTTTTCCTAACTATGGCTACACCTTC.

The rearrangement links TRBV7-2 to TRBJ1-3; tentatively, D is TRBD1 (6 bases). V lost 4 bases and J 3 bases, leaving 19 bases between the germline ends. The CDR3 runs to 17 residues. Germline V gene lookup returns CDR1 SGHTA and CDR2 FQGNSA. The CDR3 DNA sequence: TGTGCCAGCAGCTACTTTGGGGGGGCGCAGGATGGAAACACCATATATTTT. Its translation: CASSYFGGAQDGNTIYF. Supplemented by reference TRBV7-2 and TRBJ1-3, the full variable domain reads GAGVSQSPSNKVTEKGKDVELRCDPISGHTALYWYRQSLGQGLEFLIYFQGNSAPDKSGLPSDRFSAERTGGSVSTLTIQRTQQEDSAVYLCASSYFGGAQDGNTIYFGEGSWLTVV.

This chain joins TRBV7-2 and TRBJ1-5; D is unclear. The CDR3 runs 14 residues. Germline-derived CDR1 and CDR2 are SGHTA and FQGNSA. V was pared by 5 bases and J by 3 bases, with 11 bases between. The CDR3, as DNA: TGTGCCAGCAGCCCCGGTCCCAACAATCAGCCCCAGCATTTT. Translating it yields CASSPGPNNQPQHF. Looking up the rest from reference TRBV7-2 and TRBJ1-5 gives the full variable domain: GAGVSQSPSNKVTEKGKDVELRCDPISGHTALYWYRQSLGQGLEFLIYFQGNSAPDKSGLPSDRFSAERTGGSVSTLTIQRTQQEDSAVYLCASSPGPNNQPQHFGDGTRLSIL.

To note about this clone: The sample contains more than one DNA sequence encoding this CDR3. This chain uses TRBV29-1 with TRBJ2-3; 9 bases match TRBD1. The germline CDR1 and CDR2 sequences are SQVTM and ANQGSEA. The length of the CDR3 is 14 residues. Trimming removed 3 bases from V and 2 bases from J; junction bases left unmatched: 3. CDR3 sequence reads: CSVEGQGYTDTQYF. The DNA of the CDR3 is TGCAGCGTTGAGGGACAGGGCTACACAGATACGCAGTATTTT.

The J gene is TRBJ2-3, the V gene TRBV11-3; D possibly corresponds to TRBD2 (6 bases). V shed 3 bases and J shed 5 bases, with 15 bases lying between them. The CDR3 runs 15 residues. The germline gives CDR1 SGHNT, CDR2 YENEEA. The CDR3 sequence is CASSLRGSGGDTQYF. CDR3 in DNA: TGTGCCAGCAGCTTGAGGGGCTCCGGGGGAGATACGCAGTATTTT.

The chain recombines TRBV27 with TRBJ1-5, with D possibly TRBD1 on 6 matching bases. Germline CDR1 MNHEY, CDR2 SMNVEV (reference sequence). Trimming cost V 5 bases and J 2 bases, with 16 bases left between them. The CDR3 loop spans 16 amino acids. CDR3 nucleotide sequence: TGTGCCAGCAGTACACATTCCAGGGGACGCAATCAGCCCCAGCATTTT. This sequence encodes CASSTHSRGRNQPQHF.

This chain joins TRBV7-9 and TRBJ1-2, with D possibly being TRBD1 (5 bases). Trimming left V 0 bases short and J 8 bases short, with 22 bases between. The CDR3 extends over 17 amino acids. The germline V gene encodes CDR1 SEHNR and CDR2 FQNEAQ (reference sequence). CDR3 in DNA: TGTGCCAGCAGCTTAGCGCACTCGAGCGGGACCTTGTCCGGCTACACCTTC. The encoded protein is CASSLAHSSGTLSGYTF.

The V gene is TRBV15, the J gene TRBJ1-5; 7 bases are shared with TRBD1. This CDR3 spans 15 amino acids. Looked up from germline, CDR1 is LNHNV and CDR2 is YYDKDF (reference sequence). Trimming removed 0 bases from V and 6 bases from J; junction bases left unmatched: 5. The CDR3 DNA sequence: TGTGCCACCAGCAGAGATCGGAACAGGGGTCAGCCCCAGCATTTT. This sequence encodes CATSRDRNRGQPQHF.

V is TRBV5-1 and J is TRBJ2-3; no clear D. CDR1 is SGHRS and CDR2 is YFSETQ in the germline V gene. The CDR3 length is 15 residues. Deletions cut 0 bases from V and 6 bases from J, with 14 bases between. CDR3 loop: CASSLASGLWDTQYF. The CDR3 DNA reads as TGCGCCAGCAGCTTGGCCTCTGGTCTGTGGGATACGCAGTATTTT.

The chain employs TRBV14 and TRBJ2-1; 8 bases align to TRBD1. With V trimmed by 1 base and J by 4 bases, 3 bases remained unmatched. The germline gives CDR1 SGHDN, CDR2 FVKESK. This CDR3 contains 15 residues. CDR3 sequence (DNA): TGTGCCAGCAGCCAAGGCAGGGGGCGATACAATGAGCAGTTCTTC. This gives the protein CASSQGRGRYNEQFF.

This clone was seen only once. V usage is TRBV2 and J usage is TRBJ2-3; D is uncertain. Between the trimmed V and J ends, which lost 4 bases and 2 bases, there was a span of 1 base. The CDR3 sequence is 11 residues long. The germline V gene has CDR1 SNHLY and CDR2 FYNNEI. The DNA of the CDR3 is TGTGCCAGCAGTGTCACAGATACGCAGTATTTT. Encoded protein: CASSVTDTQYF.

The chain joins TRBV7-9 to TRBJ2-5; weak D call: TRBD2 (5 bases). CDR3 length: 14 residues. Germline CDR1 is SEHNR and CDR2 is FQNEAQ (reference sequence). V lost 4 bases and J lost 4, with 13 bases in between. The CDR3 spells CASSSRLAVETQYF. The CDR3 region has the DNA TGTGCCAGCAGCTCACGGCTAGCCGTAGAGACCCAGTACTTC.

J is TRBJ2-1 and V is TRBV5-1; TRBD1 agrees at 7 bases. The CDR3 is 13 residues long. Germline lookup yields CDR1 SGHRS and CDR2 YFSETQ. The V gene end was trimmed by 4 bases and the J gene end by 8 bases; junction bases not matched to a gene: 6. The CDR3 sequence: CASSTDRAHEQFF. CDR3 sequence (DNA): TGCGCCAGCAGCACCGACAGGGCCCATGAGCAGTTCTTC.